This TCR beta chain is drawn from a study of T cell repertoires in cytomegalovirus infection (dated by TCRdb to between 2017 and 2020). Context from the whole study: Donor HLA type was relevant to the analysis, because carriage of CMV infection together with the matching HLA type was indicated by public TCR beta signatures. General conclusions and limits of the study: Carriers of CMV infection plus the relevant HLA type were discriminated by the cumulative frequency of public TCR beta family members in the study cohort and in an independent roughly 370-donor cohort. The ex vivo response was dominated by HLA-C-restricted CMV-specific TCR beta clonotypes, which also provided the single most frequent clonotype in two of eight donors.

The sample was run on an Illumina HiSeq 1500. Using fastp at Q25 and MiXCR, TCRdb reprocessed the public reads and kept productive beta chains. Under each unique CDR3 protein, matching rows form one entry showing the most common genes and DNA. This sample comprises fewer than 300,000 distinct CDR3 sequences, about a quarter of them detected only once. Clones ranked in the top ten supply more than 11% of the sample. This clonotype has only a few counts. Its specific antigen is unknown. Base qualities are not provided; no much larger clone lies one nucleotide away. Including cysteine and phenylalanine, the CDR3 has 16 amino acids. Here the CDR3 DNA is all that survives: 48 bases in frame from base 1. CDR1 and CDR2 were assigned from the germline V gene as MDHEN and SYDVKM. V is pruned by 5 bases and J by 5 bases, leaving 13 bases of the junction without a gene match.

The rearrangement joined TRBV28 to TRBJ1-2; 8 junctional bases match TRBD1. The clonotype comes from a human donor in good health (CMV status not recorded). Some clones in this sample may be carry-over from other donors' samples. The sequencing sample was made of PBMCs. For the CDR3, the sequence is CASSVSQGALWYGYTF. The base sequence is TGTGCCAGCAGTGTTAGCCAGGGGGCCCTGTGGTATGGCTACACCTTC.